This T cell receptor beta chain originates from a study of regulatory T cells in long-lasting Graves disease. Investigators prepared the TCR beta libraries by applying iRepertoire HTBI primers and Arm-PCR of CDR3 regions. TCRdb reprocessed the multiplex PCR reads with MiXCR, giving one entry per CDR3 protein. The sample has around 450,000 distinct CDR3 sequences, about 15% seen once. The CDR3 has 19 amino acids. V was clipped by 4 bases and J by 0 bases; unmatched bases: 9. In germline, CDR1 is SGHRS, CDR2 YFSETQ. Time point of the sample: newly diagnosed GD, antithyroid drugs for less than 3 months. With RNA extracted from PBMCs as input, the TCR library was made. Doctors identified Graves' disease using the American Thyroid Association guidelines. About 9.1 milliliters of peripheral blood went into EDTA tubes. These sequences were also reported in another study, on T cells in Graves' hyperthyroidism and ophthalmopathy. This second study says: Diagnostic assessment was based on clinical symptoms, serum thyroxine and TRAb, thyroid ultrasound and orbital computed tomography.

The clonotype comes from a woman aged 25-40 years with Graves disease. This specimen was peripheral blood mononuclear cells (PBMCs), taken at new diagnosis, from a patient treated with antithyroid drugs. The V call is TRBV5-1, the J call TRBJ2-6; the match to TRBD2 covers 11 bases. Here the CDR3 reads CASSPGLAELSSGANVLTF. The CDR3 DNA is TGCGCCAGCAGCCCGGGACTAGCGGAACTTAGCTCTGGGGCCAACGTCCTGACTTTC.